The T cell receptor (beta chain) described here comes from a study of beta chain features in type 1 diabetes. The sequenced template was cDNA made from the entire isolated RNA. The assay was immunoSEQ multiplex PCR, and TCRdb's table has in-frame clones only and misses some. This sample has about 260,000 clones, with about a fifth found just once. Of note for this clone: Its matching antigen is unknown.

This CDR3 is 15 amino acids long. CDR1 and CDR2 from the germline V gene are SGHRS and YFSETQ. The J segment lost 3 bases and the V segment lost 2 bases, leaving 5 bases of the junction unmatched. Blood was collected once per donor into heparin, averaging approximately 0.11 L. The study's findings and limits: PCR might show a preference for shorter templates, equally across patients and controls. Shortening of TCRB CDR3s, moderate but significant, appeared in all four CD4+ subsets of Type 1 diabetes patients. Whether TCRB rearrangement is influenced by HLA type was left unresolved in this analysis.

The sequence derives from a middle-aged woman with type 1 diabetes. This chain links TRBV5-1 with TRBJ2-1; 7 nucleotides line up with TRBD1. The sample was naive CD4+ T cells from blood. Written as DNA, the CDR3 is TGCGCCAGCAGCTTACTGACAGGGAACTACAATGAGCAGTTCTTC. As protein: CASSLLTGNYNEQFF.